These 20 T cell receptor beta chains came from one sample sequenced in a study of shared clonotypes between healthy human individuals. Using immunoSEQ multiplex PCR, the repertoire was profiled, and TCRdb retains in-frame clones only, with some absent. The data show over a million clones, 98% seen once. The sequencing sample was made of naive CD4+ T cells sorted from blood. The subset is: CD45RA+ positively selected. The receptor set was obtained from a man aged 30 to 45 in good health.

The CDR3 spells CASSLSPPGGNTIYF. DNA for the CDR3: TGTGCCAGCAGCTTAAGTCCCCCAGGAGGAAACACCATATATTTT. The rearrangement links TRBV11-2 to TRBJ1-3; D remains unclear. CDR1 and CDR2 from the germline V gene are SGHAT and FQNNGV. Trimming stripped 2 bases from V and 4 bases from J, with 12 bases between. This CDR3 has 15 residues.

This chain connects TRBV2 to TRBJ1-4, with D maybe TRBD1 (6 bases). The CDR3 consists of 13 residues. The germline V gene encodes CDR1 SNHLY and CDR2 FYNNEI. The germline V and J ends were trimmed by 7 bases and 8 bases, with 14 bases remaining between them. Here the CDR3 DNA reads TGTGCCAGCATTGGGGGCGGAAGGGAAAAACTGTTTTTT. Protein product: CASIGGGREKLFF.

The CDR3 here is CASSPLASGWEETQYF. CDR3 bases: TGCGCCAGCAGCCCCCTGGCTAGCGGGTGGGAGGAGACCCAGTACTTC. J is TRBJ2-5 and V is TRBV4-1; TRBD2 agrees at 8 bases. V lost 4 bases, J lost 5 bases, and 12 bases stayed unmatched. The germline V gene has CDR1 MGHRA and CDR2 YSYEKL. The CDR3 runs 16 residues.

The chain employs TRBV9 and TRBJ2-7; 12 nucleotides align to TRBD2. Per the germline V gene, CDR1 is SGDLS and CDR2 is YYNGEE. This CDR3 is built from 14 residues. The V gene end was trimmed by 4 bases and the J gene end by 6 bases; junction bases not matched to a gene: 5. The DNA of the CDR3 is TGTGCCAGCAGCTTGGGACTAGCGGGCTTCGAGCAGTACTTC. Encoded protein: CASSLGLAGFEQYF. The whole variable domain, filled in from reference TRBV9 and TRBJ2-7, reads DSGVTQTPKHLITATGQRVTLRCSPRSGDLSVYWYQQSLDQGLQFLIQYYNGEERAKGNILERFSAQQFPDLHSELNLSSLELGDSALYFCASSLGLAGFEQYFGPGTRLTVT.

This sequence joins TRBV13 and TRBJ2-7; D is unresolved. CDR1 is PRHDT and CDR2 is FYEKMQ in the germline V gene (reference sequence). This CDR3 has 16 residues. Trimming left V 5 bases short and J 5 bases short, with 22 bases between. This chain's CDR3 is CASSPKWESLWDEQYF. CDR3 DNA sequence: TGTGCCAGCAGCCCCAAGTGGGAATCCCTGTGGGACGAGCAGTACTTC.

The rearrangement uses TRBV19 and TRBJ1-1; 10 bases are shared with TRBD1. CDR3 length: 14 residues. The trim removed 6 bases at V and 4 bases at J, leaving 5 bases unmatched. Looked up from germline, CDR1 is LNHDA and CDR2 is SQIVND (reference sequence). CDR3 sequence reads: CASRKGQGITEAFF. The CDR3 DNA reads TGTGCCAGTAGGAAGGGACAGGGGATCACTGAAGCTTTCTTT.

The chain uses TRBV6-5 and TRBJ2-7; D gene uncertain. V lost 5 bases, J lost 1 base, and 9 bases lay in between. Germline V gives CDR1 MNHEY, CDR2 SVGAGI. This CDR3 has 13 amino acids. CDR3 in amino acids: CASSHRASYEQYF. The CDR3 region has the DNA TGTGCCAGCAGTCACAGAGCTTCCTACGAGCAGTACTTC.

V gene TRBV4-1 combines with J gene TRBJ2-3; the D gene is possibly TRBD2 (6 bases). CDR1 MGHRA and CDR2 YSYEKL come from the germline V gene. This CDR3 spans 15 amino acids. Deletions cut 3 bases from V and 1 base from J, with 11 bases between. Here the CDR3 DNA reads TGCGCCAGCAGCCAGGTAGCGGCGGGCACAGATACGCAGTATTTT. Protein sequence: CASSQVAAGTDTQYF.

This rearrangement joins TRBV11-2 to TRBJ2-5; D might be TRBD2 (6 bases). The ends were cut back, 1 base at V and 4 bases at J, with 13 bases in the middle. The CDR3 length is 15 residues. From germline, CDR1 is SGHAT and CDR2 FQNNGV. CDR3 nucleotides: TGTGCCAGCAGCTTAGTGGGATGGACTATAGAGACCCAGTACTTC. Translated, it gives CASSLVGWTIETQYF.

As DNA, the CDR3 is TGTGCCAGCAGCACCGTAGGGGACATTCAGTACTTC. It codes for CASSTVGDIQYF. V usage is TRBV5-4 and J usage is TRBJ2-4, with D possibly matching TRBD1 (5 bases). Germline V CDR1 and CDR2: SGHNT, YYREEE (reference sequence). V shed 4 bases and J shed 8 bases, with 10 bases lying between them. This CDR3 is built from 12 residues.

The rearrangement links TRBV11-2 to TRBJ2-2; 10 nucleotides align to TRBD1. The length of the CDR3 is 17 residues. Trimming cost V 5 bases and J 4 bases; bases outside gene matches: 10. Germline-derived CDR1 and CDR2 are SGHAT and FQNNGV. This chain's CDR3 is CASSRALGQGTTGELFF. CDR3 bases: TGTGCCAGCAGCCGCGCCCTGGGACAGGGGACCACCGGGGAGCTGTTTTTT.

The chain couples TRBV27 to TRBJ1-5; a weak D match, TRBD1 (5 bases). The CDR3 is made up of 14 amino acids. CDR1 and CDR2 (germline): MNHEY, SMNVEV (reference sequence). V was shortened by 2 bases and J by 6 bases, with 11 bases between the two germline ends. The CDR3 coding sequence is TGTGCCAGCAGTTTACAGGGAATTGGTCAGCCCCAGCATTTT. Amino acid sequence: CASSLQGIGQPQHF.

This chain uses TRBV5-6 with TRBJ2-5; 7 bases agree with TRBD1. Germline assignment: CDR1 SGHDT and CDR2 YYEEEE. The ends lost 3 bases at V and 4 bases at J; junction bases unmatched: 9. This CDR3 contains 15 residues. The CDR3 DNA reads TGTGCCAGCAGCTCCAGACAGGGTAATCGAGAGACCCAGTACTTC. It codes for CASSSRQGNRETQYF.

The CDR3 is CASRAPAANEKLFF. The DNA of the CDR3 is TGTGCCAGCAGAGCACCGGCTGCTAATGAAAAACTGTTTTTT. The chain combines TRBV27 with TRBJ1-4; D ambiguous. The germline V gene encodes CDR1 MNHEY and CDR2 SMNVEV (reference sequence). V was shortened by 6 bases and J by 3 bases, with 11 bases between the two germline ends. CDR3 length equals 14 residues. Drawing the rest from reference TRBV27 and TRBJ1-4, the complete variable domain is EAQVTQNPRYLITVTGKKLTVTCSQNMNHEYMSWYRQDPGLGLRQIYYSMNVEVTDKGDVPEGYKVSRKEKRNFPLILESPSPNQTSLYFCASRAPAANEKLFFGSGTQLSVL.

The chain couples TRBV10-2 to TRBJ1-5; 9 bases align to TRBD1. There are 16 residues in the CDR3. With V trimmed by 5 bases and J by 2 bases, 7 bases remained unmatched. Germline values: CDR1 WSHSY, CDR2 SAAADI. The CDR3 DNA reads as TGCGCCAGCAGTTGGGACAGGGAAGGCCGCAATCAGCCCCAGCATTTT. It encodes CASSWDREGRNQPQHF.

This clone was counted between two and nine times. The V call is TRBV18, the J call TRBJ2-7; D possibly corresponds to TRBD1 (6 bases). Trimming shortened V by 2 bases and J by 2 bases, and 13 bases separated the two germline ends. The CDR3 loop spans 15 amino acids. The germline V gene has CDR1 KGHSH and CDR2 LQKENI. CDR3 loop: CASSPYRAPAYEQYF. The CDR3 bases are TGTGCCAGCTCACCATACAGGGCCCCAGCCTACGAGCAGTACTTC.

As to this clone: The sample holds other DNA sequences that translate to the same CDR3. The J gene is TRBJ2-1, the V gene TRBV14; either TRBD1 or TRBD2 may fit D (5 bases each). The V end was cut by 1 base, the J end by 10 bases, with 11 bases between. This CDR3 region has 13 residues. Germline CDR1 and CDR2: SGHDN and FVKESK. The CDR3 loop is CASSQVRRGEQFF. The CDR3 nucleotides are TGTGCCAGCAGCCAAGTCCGCCGGGGCGAGCAGTTCTTC.

About this clone: The identical CDR3 is also encoded by other nucleotide sequences in the sample. The chain carries TRBV5-1 and TRBJ2-7; TRBD2 aligns across 13 bases. The CDR3 is 15 amino acids. Trimming took 4 bases from V and 4 from J; bases not matched to a gene: 5. Germline CDR1 reads SGHRS; CDR2 reads YFSETQ. CDR3 DNA: TGCGCCAGCAGCCCCAGGACTAGCGGGAGTTACGAGCAGTACTTC. Protein: CASSPRTSGSYEQYF. Full variable domain (outside the CDR3, taken from reference TRBV5-1 and TRBJ2-7): KAGVTQTPRYLIKTRGQQVTLSCSPISGHRSVSWYQQTPGQGLQFLFEYFSETQRNKGNFPGRFSGRQFSNSRSEMNVSTLELGDSALYLCASSPRTSGSYEQYFGPGTRLTVT.

The chain couples TRBV5-1 to TRBJ2-1, with D tentatively TRBD2 (5 bases). This CDR3 spans 16 amino acids. Trimming shortened V by 4 bases and J by 0 bases, and 14 bases separated the two germline ends. Germline-derived CDR1 and CDR2 are SGHRS and YFSETQ. CDR3 residues: CASSPRTVSSYNEQFF. The CDR3 DNA is TGCGCCAGCAGCCCCAGGACTGTCAGCTCCTACAATGAGCAGTTCTTC.

In DNA form, the CDR3 reads TGCGCCAGCAGTCAGACAGGGCCCGGTCAAGCTTTCTTT. This codes for CASSQTGPGQAFF. The genes are TRBV5-1 and TRBJ1-1, with 7 bases lining up with TRBD1. The CDR3 contains 13 residues. V lost 5 bases and J lost 9; bases outside the gene matches: 10. The germline V gene encodes CDR1 SGHRS and CDR2 YFSETQ.